The 15 T cell receptor beta chains presented below share a single source sample, sequenced in a study of T cells in Graves' hyperthyroidism and ophthalmopathy. Amplification yielded TCR beta CDR3 regions, with RNA transcripts as the source. A first-round RT-PCR of the TCR CDR3 used the HTBI primer set. Via MiXCR, TCRdb re-called the multiplex PCR reads, giving one row per CDR3 protein. The sample carries 400,000 to 500,000 distinct CDR3 sequences, around 15% recorded once. Specimen: blood. All receptors derive from a young man with Graves' ophthalmopathy.

The sample holds a few counts of this clonotype. This rearrangement joins TRBV6-5 to TRBJ1-5; a possible D gene is TRBD1 (5 bases). CDR1 is MNHEY and CDR2 is SVGAGI in the germline V gene. The V and J ends lost 0 bases and 0 bases respectively, with 15 bases between them. CDR3 size: 18 residues. The CDR3 DNA sequence: TGTGCCAGCAGTTACTCGATAACCAGGGCTTATAGCAATCAGCCCCAGCATTTT. Translation: CASSYSITRAYSNQPQHF.

This clonotype was seen a handful of times. This chain uses TRBV6-1 with TRBJ2-5; D remains ambiguous. CDR1 is MNHNS and CDR2 is SASEGT in the germline V gene. CDR3 length: 11 amino acids. Trimming removed 6 bases at V and 6 bases at J, with 8 bases between. This CDR3 is CASSPHQTQYF. The CDR3, as DNA: TGTGCCAGCAGCCCTCATCAGACCCAGTACTTC.

This clonotype showed up many times. The chain joins TRBV5-1 to TRBJ2-7, with TRBD1 matching 7 bases. There are 13 residues in the CDR3. Germline V lookup: CDR1 SGHRS, CDR2 YFSETQ. The trim removed 3 bases at V and 4 bases at J, leaving 4 bases unmatched. The CDR3 DNA is TGCGCCAGCAGCTCGGGACAGAAGTACGAGCAGTACTTC. Its translation: CASSSGQKYEQYF.

The chain recombines TRBV6-1 with TRBJ2-5; 10 bases are a match to TRBD2. CDR1 and CDR2 (germline): MNHNS, SASEGT. Unmatched junction bases numbered 13, after V lost 7 bases and J lost 5 bases. The CDR3 length is 16 residues. The CDR3 region is CASTQAASGGPETQYF. For the CDR3, the DNA is TGTGCCAGCACCCAGGCGGCTAGCGGGGGTCCGGAGACCCAGTACTTC.

This clonotype was observed at least ten times. The rearrangement joins TRBV6-1 to TRBJ2-7; TRBD2 might be the D (6 bases). Germline assignment: CDR1 MNHNS and CDR2 SASEGT. The CDR3 extends over 13 amino acids. Trimming left V 6 bases short and J 1 base short, with 10 bases between. The CDR3 nucleotides are TGTGCCAGCAGAACTAGCCTATCCTACGAGCAGTACTTC. Its translation is CASRTSLSYEQYF.

At least ten counts were recorded for this clonotype. The J gene is TRBJ2-1, the V gene TRBV10-1; D remains ambiguous. Germline values: CDR1 WNHNN, CDR2 SYGVQD (reference sequence). CDR3 length: 15 amino acids. V shed 1 base and J shed 10 bases, with 17 bases lying between them. Written as DNA, the CDR3 is TGCGCCAGCAGTGAGTACGGCAGCCTAACAAGCGAGCAGTTCTTC. It codes for CASSEYGSLTSEQFF.

This clonotype was detected ten times or more. The CDR3 region is CASSLRTLSYNEQFF. The CDR3 bases are TGTGCCAGCAGCTTACGGACTCTCTCCTACAATGAGCAGTTCTTC. The chain joins TRBV13 to TRBJ2-1; a possible D gene is TRBD2 (5 bases). The CDR3 runs to 15 residues. Trimming took off 2 bases at V and 0 bases at J, with 8 bases between the two ends. The germline V gene encodes CDR1 PRHDT and CDR2 FYEKMQ (reference sequence).

This clonotype appeared many times. The chain joins TRBV5-1 to TRBJ2-7, with 7 bases identical to TRBD1. The V gene's germline CDR1 is SGHRS and CDR2 YFSETQ. CDR3 size: 15 residues. After removal of 2 bases from V and 2 bases from J, the junction contained 7 bases not matched to a gene. The CDR3 spells CASSLGTTGAYEQYF. CDR3 DNA: TGCGCCAGCAGCTTAGGGACAACAGGGGCCTACGAGCAGTACTTC.

This clonotype has more than one count but fewer than ten. CDR3 DNA sequence: TGTGCCAGCAGCTTATCCAAGAGGTACGAGCAGTACTTC. Residues: CASSLSKRYEQYF. V usage is TRBV7-2 and J usage is TRBJ2-7, with D unclear. The CDR3 is made up of 13 amino acids. V was shortened by 2 bases and J by 4 bases, with 9 bases between the two germline ends. Germline V gene data show CDR1 as SGHTA and CDR2 as FQGNSA.

Turning to this clonotype: Possible read error: a much larger clone is one base away. The rearrangement links TRBV6-1 to TRBJ1-2; 10 nucleotides agree with TRBD1. CDR1 and CDR2 (germline): MNHNS, SASEGT. The V and J ends lost 3 bases and 8 bases, in that order; junction bases with no gene match: 6. This CDR3 has 14 residues. The CDR3 DNA is TGTGCCAGCAGTGACGGACAGGGGGGGAGGGGCTACACCTTC. Translating gives CASSDGQGGRGYTF.

This clonotype was counted many times. V is TRBV20-1 and J is TRBJ1-2; 11 bases fit TRBD1. Germline-derived CDR1 and CDR2 are DFQATT and SNEGSKA (reference sequence). The CDR3 loop spans 14 amino acids. The ends lost 2 bases at V and 7 bases at J; junction bases unmatched: 6. For the CDR3, the DNA is TGCAGTGCTAGACCTCCCGGGACAGGGGGTGGCTACACCTTC. This encodes CSARPPGTGGGYTF.

This clonotype appeared many times. The rearrangement links TRBV11-2 to TRBJ2-5, with 10 bases identical to TRBD2. The CDR3 covers 15 residues. The V gene end was trimmed by 2 bases and the J gene end by 5 bases; junction bases not matched to a gene: 5. CDR1 SGHAT and CDR2 FQNNGV come from the germline V gene. CDR3 nucleotides: TGTGCCAGCAGCTTAAGCGGGAGGGCCGGTGAGACCCAGTACTTC. The encoded protein is CASSLSGRAGETQYF.

This clonotype has just a few counts. The CDR3 protein is CASSPIGLATVNEQFF. CDR3 nucleotides: TGTGCCAGCAGCCCTATAGGACTAGCGACGGTTAATGAGCAGTTCTTC. This chain uses TRBV7-9 with TRBJ2-1; 9 bases map to TRBD2. Germline V lookup: CDR1 SEHNR, CDR2 FQNEAQ (reference sequence). This CDR3 is 16 amino acids long. Trimming took 5 bases from V and 7 from J; bases not matched to a gene: 12.

This clonotype showed up many times. J is TRBJ2-5 and V is TRBV11-2, with 13 bases matching TRBD2. V shed 4 bases, J shed 5 bases, and the junction held 13 bases outside the gene matches. The length of the CDR3 is 18 residues. CDR1 and CDR2 (germline): SGHAT, FQNNGV. The DNA for the CDR3 is TGTGCCAGCAGCTCGAGAGCACTAGCGGGAGGGTCATGGGAGACCCAGTACTTC. Protein sequence: CASSSRALAGGSWETQYF. Variable domain in full (rest from reference TRBV11-2 and TRBJ2-5): EAGVAQSPRYKIIEKRQSVAFWCNPISGHATLYWYQQILGQGPKLLIQFQNNGVVDDSQLPKDRFSAERLKGVDSTLKIQPAKLEDSAVYLCASSSRALAGGSWETQYFGPGTRLLVL.

V and J are TRBV7-8 and TRBJ1-1; D uncertain. CDR3 length: 14 amino acids. Germline CDR1 is SGHVS and CDR2 is FQNEAQ. Trimming removed 2 bases at V and 2 bases at J, with 9 bases between. This chain's CDR3 is CASSLFWENTEAFF. In DNA form, the CDR3 reads TGTGCCAGCAGCTTATTCTGGGAAAACACTGAAGCTTTCTTT.